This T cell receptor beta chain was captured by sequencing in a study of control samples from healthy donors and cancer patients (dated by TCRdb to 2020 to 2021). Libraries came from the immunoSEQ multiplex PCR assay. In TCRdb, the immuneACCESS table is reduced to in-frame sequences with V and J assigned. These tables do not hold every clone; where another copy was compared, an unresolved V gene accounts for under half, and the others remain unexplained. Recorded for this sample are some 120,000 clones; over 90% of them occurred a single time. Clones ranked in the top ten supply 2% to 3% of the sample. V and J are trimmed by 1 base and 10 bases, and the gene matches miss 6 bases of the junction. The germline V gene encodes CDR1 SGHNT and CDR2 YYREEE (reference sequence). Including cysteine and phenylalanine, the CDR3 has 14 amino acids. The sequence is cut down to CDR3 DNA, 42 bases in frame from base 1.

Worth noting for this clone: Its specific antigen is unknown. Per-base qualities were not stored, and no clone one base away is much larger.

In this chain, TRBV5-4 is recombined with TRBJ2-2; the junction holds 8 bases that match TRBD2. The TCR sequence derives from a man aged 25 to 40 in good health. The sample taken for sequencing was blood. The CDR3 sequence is CASSLRLAGEELFF. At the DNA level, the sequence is TGTGCCAGCAGCTTGAGGCTAGCGGGTGAGGAGCTGTTTTTT.